This is a list of T cell receptor beta chains from one sample in a study of early T cells in non-severe SARS-CoV-2 infection. TCRdb fed the 5' RACE reads into MiXCR, producing one record per CDR3 protein. The repertoire holds about 64,000 distinct CDR3 sequences, with approximately 14% as singletons. Sequenced input: whole blood. Receptors were obtained from an adult who was a healthcare worker with PCR-confirmed SARS-CoV-2 infection or an uninfected control (not recorded which). Each CDR3 is given with its conserved first and last residue. The D gene is left open where the match is weak. Some rows mark clone size as missing; the rest say once, few, many or name a class of expanded clone.

j_gene: TRBJ1-2
d_gene: NA
v_gene: TRBV4-1
abundance: NA
CDR3nt: TGCGCCAGCAGCCCAGGGAGGGTGGGCGATGGCTACACCTTC
CDR3aa: CASSPGRVGDGYTF

j_gene: TRBJ1-4
d_gene: NA
v_gene: TRBV7-2
abundance: NA
CDR3nt: TGTGCCAGCAGAGCCAGCCCCTCTAATGAAAAACTGTTTTTT
CDR3aa: CASRASPSNEKLFF

j_gene: TRBJ2-3
d_gene: NA
v_gene: TRBV20-1
abundance: many
CDR3nt: TGCAGTGCGGGCACAGGCACAGATACGCAGTATTTT
CDR3aa: CSAGTGTDTQYF

j_gene: TRBJ2-3
d_gene: TRBD2
v_gene: TRBV4-3
abundance: NA
CDR3nt: TGCGCCAGCAGCCAATCCCCTGGGAGTAGCGGGGGCACAGATACGCAGTATTTT
CDR3aa: CASSQSPGSSGGTDTQYF

j_gene: TRBJ1-5
d_gene: NA
v_gene: TRBV9
abundance: many
CDR3nt: TGTGCCAGCAGCGTAGGTAACAATCAGCCCCAGCATTTT
CDR3aa: CASSVGNNQPQHF

j_gene: TRBJ1-1
d_gene: TRBD1
v_gene: TRBV29-1
abundance: many
CDR3nt: TGCAGCGTTGAAACCGGGACAGAGAACACTGAAGCTTTCTTT
CDR3aa: CSVETGTENTEAFF

j_gene: TRBJ1-1
d_gene: NA
v_gene: TRBV29-1
abundance: few
CDR3nt: TGCAGCGCCGGAGCCAGGGGAGGGATGAACACTGAAGCTTTCTTT
CDR3aa: CSAGARGGMNTEAFF

j_gene: TRBJ1-4
d_gene: NA
v_gene: TRBV7-2
abundance: few
CDR3nt: TGTGCCAGCAGCCCCTCAATCGGGGGACTAGGGCGCGAAAAACTGTTTTTT
CDR3aa: CASSPSIGGLGREKLFF

j_gene: TRBJ2-5
d_gene: NA
v_gene: TRBV6-2/TRBV6-3
abundance: NA
CDR3nt: TGTGCCAGCAGTTCGTTCCAGGAGTCCGAGACCCAGTACTTC
CDR3aa: CASSSFQESETQYF

j_gene: TRBJ1-6
d_gene: NA
v_gene: TRBV30
abundance: NA
CDR3nt: TGTGCCTGGAGTGTAGAACAGTATAATTCACCCCTCCACTTT
CDR3aa: CAWSVEQYNSPLHF

j_gene: TRBJ2-3
d_gene: NA
v_gene: TRBV2
abundance: NA
CDR3nt: TGTGCCAGCCAGGGGTTTTACACAGATACGCAGTATTTT
CDR3aa: CASQGFYTDTQYF

j_gene: TRBJ1-2
d_gene: TRBD1
v_gene: TRBV2
abundance: few
CDR3nt: TGTGCCAGCAGGAAAAGGGCGAGACAGGGGAATTATGGCTACACCTTC
CDR3aa: CASRKRARQGNYGYTF

j_gene: TRBJ1-2
d_gene: NA
v_gene: TRBV9
abundance: NA
CDR3nt: TGTGCCAGCAGCGTAGCTGGTGCAGGTCCCTATGGCTACACCTTC
CDR3aa: CASSVAGAGPYGYTF

j_gene: TRBJ2-3
d_gene: NA
v_gene: TRBV5-4
abundance: NA
CDR3nt: TGTGCCAGCAGCTTGGGGGACCCCGATACGCAGTATTTT
CDR3aa: CASSLGDPDTQYF

j_gene: TRBJ1-3
d_gene: NA
v_gene: TRBV29-1
abundance: few
CDR3nt: TGCAGCGTTGATCCCCTGACAGCAAACTCTGGAAACACCATATATTTT
CDR3aa: CSVDPLTANSGNTIYF

j_gene: TRBJ2-2
d_gene: NA
v_gene: TRBV19
abundance: few
CDR3nt: TGTGCCAGTAGTATAGGAGCAGGGAACACCGGGGAGCTGTTTTTT
CDR3aa: CASSIGAGNTGELFF

j_gene: TRBJ1-4
d_gene: TRBD1
v_gene: TRBV4-1
abundance: many
CDR3nt: TGCGCCAGCAGCCAAGGACCGACAGGGACGGTTGAAAAACTGTTTTTT
CDR3aa: CASSQGPTGTVEKLFF

j_gene: TRBJ2-7
d_gene: TRBD2
v_gene: TRBV27
abundance: NA
CDR3nt: TGTGCCAGCAGTAGGTCTAGCGGAACCTACGAGCAGTACTTC
CDR3aa: CASSRSSGTYEQYF

j_gene: TRBJ2-1
d_gene: NA
v_gene: TRBV18
abundance: NA
CDR3nt: TGTGCCAGCTCCCGGGGTACGGATCATCTTAATGAGCAGTTCTTC
CDR3aa: CASSRGTDHLNEQFF

j_gene: TRBJ2-7
d_gene: TRBD1
v_gene: TRBV19
abundance: NA
CDR3nt: TGTGCCAGTAGTATAGGAACAGGGGGCTTCTACGAGCAGTACTTC
CDR3aa: CASSIGTGGFYEQYF

j_gene: TRBJ1-1
d_gene: NA
v_gene: TRBV18
abundance: few
CDR3nt: TGTGCCAGCTCACCATTTCAAGGGAGGGGAAACACTGAAGCTTTCTTT
CDR3aa: CASSPFQGRGNTEAFF

j_gene: TRBJ2-1
d_gene: NA
v_gene: TRBV29-1
abundance: NA
CDR3nt: TGCAGCGTTGTATGGGGAGGAGGGACTCGCTACAATGAGCAGTTCTTC
CDR3aa: CSVVWGGGTRYNEQFF

j_gene: TRBJ2-7
d_gene: NA
v_gene: TRBV7-2
abundance: many
CDR3nt: TGTGCCAGCAGCTTAGCGGATCTTCGGATTTACGAGCAGTACTTC
CDR3aa: CASSLADLRIYEQYF

j_gene: TRBJ1-4
d_gene: NA
v_gene: TRBV20-1
abundance: NA
CDR3nt: TGCAGTGCTACAGGGGCCGCTAATGAAAAACTGTTTTTT
CDR3aa: CSATGAANEKLFF

j_gene: TRBJ2-3
d_gene: NA
v_gene: TRBV7-2
abundance: many
CDR3nt: TGTGCCAGCAGCCGAATGGATACGCAGTATTTT
CDR3aa: CASSRMDTQYF

j_gene: TRBJ2-7
d_gene: NA
v_gene: TRBV6-5
abundance: many
CDR3nt: TGTGCCAGCAGACCCGGCGGTAGCTCCTACGAGCAGTACTTC
CDR3aa: CASRPGGSSYEQYF

j_gene: TRBJ2-7
d_gene: TRBD2
v_gene: TRBV5-4
abundance: few
CDR3nt: TGTGCCAGCAGCTGGGGGGGTACTAGTTTCTACGAGCAGTACTTC
CDR3aa: CASSWGGTSFYEQYF

j_gene: TRBJ1-1
d_gene: NA
v_gene: TRBV5-6
abundance: many
CDR3nt: TGTGCCAGCAGCTTGGGCGGGGGGCGGACTGAAGCTTTCTTT
CDR3aa: CASSLGGGRTEAFF

j_gene: TRBJ2-5
d_gene: NA
v_gene: TRBV29-1
abundance: few
CDR3nt: TGCAGCGTTGAGAGTTCGGGGCTGCAAGAGACCCAGTACTTC
CDR3aa: CSVESSGLQETQYF

j_gene: TRBJ2-3
d_gene: NA
v_gene: TRBV12-3/TRBV12-4
abundance: NA
CDR3nt: TGTGCCAGCAGCCAGTTGGGACGCACAGATACGCAGTATTTT
CDR3aa: CASSQLGRTDTQYF

j_gene: TRBJ2-5
d_gene: TRBD2
v_gene: TRBV6-6
abundance: few
CDR3nt: TGTGCCAGCAGTTACTGGCGGGGGTCCCAAGAGACCCAGTACTTC
CDR3aa: CASSYWRGSQETQYF

j_gene: TRBJ2-3
d_gene: NA
v_gene: TRBV6-2/TRBV6-3
abundance: few
CDR3nt: TGTGCCAGCAGTTACTCTCCCCAGGGGCCGCCAAGCACAGATACGCAGTATTTT
CDR3aa: CASSYSPQGPPSTDTQYF

j_gene: TRBJ2-3
d_gene: NA
v_gene: TRBV29-1
abundance: few
CDR3nt: TGCAGCGTTGTGTGGGGGGCCCCCTTCGCGAAAGATACGCAGTATTTT
CDR3aa: CSVVWGAPFAKDTQYF

j_gene: TRBJ2-5
d_gene: TRBD1
v_gene: TRBV5-1
abundance: NA
CDR3nt: TGCGCCAGCAGCGGAATGACAGGGGGCGAGGAGACCCAGTACTTC
CDR3aa: CASSGMTGGEETQYF

j_gene: TRBJ2-1
d_gene: TRBD2
v_gene: TRBV19
abundance: many
CDR3nt: TGTGCCAGTACCCTGGAGCGGGGGGGCGGAAATGAGCAGTTCTTC
CDR3aa: CASTLERGGGNEQFF

j_gene: TRBJ2-1
d_gene: TRBD2
v_gene: TRBV7-6
abundance: few
CDR3nt: TGTGCCAGCAGCCCCTCCGGGACTAGCGGGGGGAGCTCCTACAATGAGCAGTTCTTC
CDR3aa: CASSPSGTSGGSSYNEQFF

j_gene: TRBJ2-1
d_gene: TRBD1
v_gene: TRBV5-6
abundance: few
CDR3nt: TGTGCCAGCAGTCCGGGCAGGGACAGTGCTTACAATGAGCAGTTCTTC
CDR3aa: CASSPGRDSAYNEQFF

j_gene: TRBJ2-7
d_gene: NA
v_gene: TRBV6-5
abundance: NA
CDR3nt: TGTGCCAGCAGTTCCGAGCCCCAGGGCGGTGCCTACGAGCAGTACTTC
CDR3aa: CASSSEPQGGAYEQYF

j_gene: TRBJ2-7
d_gene: TRBD2
v_gene: TRBV29-1
abundance: NA
CDR3nt: TGCAGCGCGTCACTAGCGGGGGCCAGTACGCAGTACTTC
CDR3aa: CSASLAGASTQYF

j_gene: TRBJ2-3
d_gene: TRBD2
v_gene: TRBV6-2/TRBV6-3
abundance: many
CDR3nt: TGTGCCAGCCACCCCCTGGTAGCGGGGGTCGCAGATACGCAGTATTTT
CDR3aa: CASHPLVAGVADTQYF